A single sample gave rise to the 4 T cell receptor beta chains below, sequenced in a study of identifying expanded T cells in peripheral blood. Clones were sequenced by immunoSEQ multiplex PCR, and TCRdb holds only the in-frame ones, with some missing. The sample contains under 150,000 clones, about 88% of which appear only once. Source material: blood. The receptors come from a person aged 18 to 69 in good health.

The chain carries TRBV15 and TRBJ2-3, with 8 bases fitting TRBD1. Trimming at V came to 1 base and at J to 3 bases, leaving 6 bases not matched to a gene. Looked up from germline, CDR1 is LNHNV and CDR2 is YYDKDF (reference sequence). CDR3 length equals 16 residues. CDR3 nucleotide sequence: TGTGCCACCAGCAGAGGCCGGGACAGGAATACAGATACGCAGTATTTT. Protein sequence: CATSRGRDRNTDTQYF.

The rearrangement links TRBV4-1 to TRBJ2-2, with D perhaps TRBD2 (6 bases). Between the trimmed V and J ends, which lost 0 bases and 5 bases, there was a span of 13 bases. The germline CDR1 and CDR2 sequences are MGHRA and YSYEKL. CDR3 size: 16 residues. CDR3 sequence: CASSQEERVGTGELFF. CDR3 DNA sequence: TGCGCCAGCAGCCAAGAGGAGCGGGTTGGGACCGGGGAGCTGTTTTTT.

The gene calls are TRBV12-5 and TRBJ1-2; D uncertain. Germline V CDR1 and CDR2: LGHNT, FRNRAP. V was shortened by 6 bases and J by 0 bases, with 8 bases between the two germline ends. There are 13 residues in the CDR3. In DNA form, the CDR3 reads TGTGCTAGTGGAACGCAAACTAACTATGGCTACACCTTC. This encodes CASGTQTNYGYTF.

The gene calls are TRBV13 and TRBJ1-2; tentative D call: TRBD1 (5 bases). V was shortened by 8 bases and J by 5 bases, with 9 bases between the two germline ends. Germline V lookup: CDR1 PRHDT, CDR2 FYEKMQ (reference sequence). The CDR3 loop spans 11 amino acids. This chain's CDR3 is CASLGGYGYTF. The CDR3 nucleotides read TGTGCCAGCCTTGGGGGGTATGGCTACACCTTC. Combining the CDR3 with reference TRBV13 and TRBJ1-2 gives the whole variable domain AAGVIQSPRHLIKEKRETATLKCYPIPRHDTVYWYQQGPGQDPQFLISFYEKMQSDKGSIPDRFSAQQFSDYHSELNMSSLELGDSALYFCASLGGYGYTFGSGTRLTVV.